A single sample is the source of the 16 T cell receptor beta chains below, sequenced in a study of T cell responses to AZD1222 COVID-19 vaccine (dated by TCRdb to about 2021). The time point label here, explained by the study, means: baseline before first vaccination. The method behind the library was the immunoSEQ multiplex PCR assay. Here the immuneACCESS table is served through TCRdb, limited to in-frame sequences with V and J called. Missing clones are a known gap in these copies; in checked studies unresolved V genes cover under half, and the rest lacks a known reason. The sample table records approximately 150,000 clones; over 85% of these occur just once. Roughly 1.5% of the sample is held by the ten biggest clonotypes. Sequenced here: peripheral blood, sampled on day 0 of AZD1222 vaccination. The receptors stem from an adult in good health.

CDR3 region: CASSLGAGVNSPLHF. DNA of the CDR3: TGTGCCAGCTCCCTGGGGGCAGGGGTGAATTCACCCCTCCACTTT. This chain connects TRBV18 to TRBJ1-6; tentatively, D is TRBD1 (6 bases). Trimming pared 6 bases from V and 7 bases from J, leaving 16 bases between. The CDR3 is 15 amino acids. Germline CDR1 reads KGHSH; CDR2 reads LQKENI. The variable domain in full, completed from reference TRBV18 and TRBJ1-6, reads NAGVMQNPRHLVRRRGQEARLRCSPMKGHSHVYWYRQLPEEGLKFMVYLQKENIIDESGMPKERFSAEFPKEGPSILRIQQVVRGDSAAYFCASSLGAGVNSPLHFGNGTRLTVT.

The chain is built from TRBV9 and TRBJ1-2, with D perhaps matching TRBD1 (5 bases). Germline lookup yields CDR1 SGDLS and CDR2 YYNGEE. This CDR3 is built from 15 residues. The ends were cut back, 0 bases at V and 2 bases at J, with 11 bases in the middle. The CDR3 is CASSVGRQGNYGYTF. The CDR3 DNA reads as TGTGCCAGCAGCGTAGGCCGGCAGGGAAACTATGGCTACACCTTC.

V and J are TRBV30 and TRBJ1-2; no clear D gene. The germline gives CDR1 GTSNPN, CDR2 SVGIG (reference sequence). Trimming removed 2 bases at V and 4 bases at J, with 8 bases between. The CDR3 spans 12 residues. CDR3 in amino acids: CAWSPGTYGYTF. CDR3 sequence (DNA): TGTGCCTGGAGTCCGGGTACCTATGGCTACACCTTC.

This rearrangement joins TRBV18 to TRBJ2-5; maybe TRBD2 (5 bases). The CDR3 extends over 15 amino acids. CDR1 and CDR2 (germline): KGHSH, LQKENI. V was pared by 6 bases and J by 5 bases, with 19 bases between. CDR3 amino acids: CASSPVNGRRETQYF. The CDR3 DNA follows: TGTGCCAGCTCTCCTGTGAACGGCAGGAGGGAGACCCAGTACTTC.

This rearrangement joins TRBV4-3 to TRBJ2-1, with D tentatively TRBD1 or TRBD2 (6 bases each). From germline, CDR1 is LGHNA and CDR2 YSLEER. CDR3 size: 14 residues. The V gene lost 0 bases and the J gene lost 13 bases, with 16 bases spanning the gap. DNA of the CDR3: TGCGCCAGCAGCCAAGAGGAAGCGCGGGGACAACAGTTCTTC. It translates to CASSQEEARGQQFF.

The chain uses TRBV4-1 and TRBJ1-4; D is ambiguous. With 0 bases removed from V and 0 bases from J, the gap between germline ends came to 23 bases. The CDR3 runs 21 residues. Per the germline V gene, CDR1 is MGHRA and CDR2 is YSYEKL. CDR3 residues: CASSQDRIGGRSSSTNEKLFF. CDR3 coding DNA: TGCGCCAGCAGCCAAGATCGCATTGGAGGCAGGAGCTCTTCAACTAATGAAAAACTGTTTTTT.

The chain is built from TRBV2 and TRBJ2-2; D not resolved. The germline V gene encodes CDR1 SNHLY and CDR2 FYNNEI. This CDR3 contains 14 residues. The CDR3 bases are TGTGTCACCAGCAATTTCGGTGACACCGGGGAGCTGTTTTTT. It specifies CVTSNFGDTGELFF.

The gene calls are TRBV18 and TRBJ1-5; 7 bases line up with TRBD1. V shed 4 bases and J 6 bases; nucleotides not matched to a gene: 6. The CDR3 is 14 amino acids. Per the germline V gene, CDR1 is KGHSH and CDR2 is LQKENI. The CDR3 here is CASSRDREGQPQHF. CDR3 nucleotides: TGTGCCAGCTCACGCGACAGGGAGGGTCAGCCCCAGCATTTT.

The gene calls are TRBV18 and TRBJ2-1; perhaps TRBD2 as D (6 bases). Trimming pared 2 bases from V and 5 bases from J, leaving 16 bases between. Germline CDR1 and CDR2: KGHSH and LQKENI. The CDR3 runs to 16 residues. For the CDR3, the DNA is TGTGCCAGCTCACCAGCCACCGGGGGATATAACAATGAGCAGTTCTTC. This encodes CASSPATGGYNNEQFF.

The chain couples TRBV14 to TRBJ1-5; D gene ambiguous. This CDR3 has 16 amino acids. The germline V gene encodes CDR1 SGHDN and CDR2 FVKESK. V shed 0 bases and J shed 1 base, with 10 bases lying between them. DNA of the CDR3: TGTGCCAGCAGCCAAGATACCCAGGAGAGCAATCAGCCCCAGCATTTT. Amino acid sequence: CASSQDTQESNQPQHF.

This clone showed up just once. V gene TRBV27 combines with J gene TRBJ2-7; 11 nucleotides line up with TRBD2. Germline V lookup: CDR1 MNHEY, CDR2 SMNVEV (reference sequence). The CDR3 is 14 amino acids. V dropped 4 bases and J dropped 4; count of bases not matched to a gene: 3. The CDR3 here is CASSWTSGSYEQYF. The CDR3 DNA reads TGTGCCAGCAGTTGGACTAGCGGGTCATACGAGCAGTACTTC.

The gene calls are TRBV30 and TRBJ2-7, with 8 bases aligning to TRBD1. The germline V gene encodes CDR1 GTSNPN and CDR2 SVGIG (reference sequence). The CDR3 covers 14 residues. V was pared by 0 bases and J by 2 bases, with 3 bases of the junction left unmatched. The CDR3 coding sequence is TGTGCCTGGAGTGTAGCCAGGGGGCCCTACGAGCAGTACTTC. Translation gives CAWSVARGPYEQYF.

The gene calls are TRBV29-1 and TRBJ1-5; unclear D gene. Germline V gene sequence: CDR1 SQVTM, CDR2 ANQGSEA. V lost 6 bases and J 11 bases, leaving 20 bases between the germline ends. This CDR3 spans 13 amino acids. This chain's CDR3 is CSVGEALSVAQHF. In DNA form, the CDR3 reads TGCAGCGTGGGTGAGGCGTTGTCAGTGGCCCAGCATTTT. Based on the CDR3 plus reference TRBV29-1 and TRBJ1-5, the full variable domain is SAVISQKPSRDICQRGTSLTIQCQVDSQVTMMFWYRQQPGQSLTLIATANQGSEATYESGFVIDKFPISRPNLTFSTLTVSNMSPEDSSIYLCSVGEALSVAQHFGDGTRLSIL.

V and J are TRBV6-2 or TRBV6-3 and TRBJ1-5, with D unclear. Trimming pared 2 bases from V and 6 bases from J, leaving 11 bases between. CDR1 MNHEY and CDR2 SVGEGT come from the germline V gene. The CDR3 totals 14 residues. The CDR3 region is CASSYGLVAQPQHF. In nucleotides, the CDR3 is TGTGCCAGCAGTTACGGGCTCGTGGCTCAGCCCCAGCATTTT.

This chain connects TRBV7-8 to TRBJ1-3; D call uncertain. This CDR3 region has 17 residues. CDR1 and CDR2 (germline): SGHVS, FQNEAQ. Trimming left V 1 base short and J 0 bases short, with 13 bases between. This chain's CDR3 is CASSLEAAALSGNTIYF. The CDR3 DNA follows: TGTGCCAGCAGCTTAGAGGCAGCCGCCCTCTCTGGAAACACCATATATTTT.

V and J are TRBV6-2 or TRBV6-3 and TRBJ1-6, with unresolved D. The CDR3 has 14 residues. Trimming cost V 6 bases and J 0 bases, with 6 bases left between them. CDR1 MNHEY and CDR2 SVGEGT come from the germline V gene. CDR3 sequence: CASSPASYNSPLHF. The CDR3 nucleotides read TGTGCCAGCAGCCCAGCCTCCTATAATTCACCCCTCCACTTT.